This T cell receptor (beta chain) was found in a study of cytomegalovirus exposure and HLA in healthy donors. The PCR ran on 60 Vbeta and 13 Jbeta primers. TCRdb keeps only in-frame clones here, not all; method: immunoSEQ multiplex PCR. The sample has approximately 150,000 clones, 75% to 85% seen once. General study points: The productive fraction for most TCR beta V segments was about 87% or about 30% in an earlier analysis.

The junction had 4 bases not matched to a gene; V was cut back by 7 bases and J by 1 base. Germline CDR1 is MNHEY and CDR2 is SVGAGI. The CDR3 is 15 residues long. Comment on this clone: Its target is unknown.

V gene TRBV6-5 combines with J gene TRBJ2-1, with 10 bases that match TRBD1. This clonotype was obtained from a human donor in good health. Sequencing was done on a sample of PBMCs. CDR3 bases: TGTGCCAGCACGTGGACAGGGGGGTCCTACAATGAGCAGTTCTTC. Translated: CASTWTGGSYNEQFF.